This T cell receptor beta chain emerged from a study of OX40 agonist ivuxolimab in advanced cancers. Describing the broader study: The costimulatory receptor OX40 (CD134) was targeted by ivuxolimab, a fully human IgG2 agonistic monoclonal antibody. Intravenous ivuxolimab was administered to patients every 2 weeks at six dose levels: 0.01, 0.1, 0.3, 1.5, 3 and 10 mg/kg. Of the roughly 50 dose-escalation patients, hepatocellular carcinoma was present in about 19, melanoma in some 15, renal cell carcinoma in 9 and head and neck cancer in 9. The dose-escalation cohort was about 83% male with a mean age of roughly 62 years, ranging from roughly 20 to 85. Prior anti-PD-1, anti-PD-L1 or anti-CTLA-4 therapy was permitted, and approximately 40% of dose-escalation patients had received checkpoint inhibitors. Three dose-escalation patients achieved partial responses, one with hepatocellular carcinoma and two with cutaneous melanoma. The purpose of peripheral TCRbeta sequencing was to test whether ivuxolimab changed TCR sequence diversity and led to clonal T-cell expansion. The paper describes the monotherapy dose-escalation part (N of about 57 patients) of the phase I trial of ivuxolimab. The research as a whole found: After ivuxolimab, expanded clones were on average more numerous among CD8+ T cells than among CD4+ T cells. At doses of 0.1 to 3.0 mg/kg, clonal expansion of both CD4+ and CD8+ T cells in blood was seen between baseline and week 6. Low levels of normalized T-cell clonal expansion were also seen in some nonresponding patients. Partial responders in the 0.1-3.0 mg/kg groups had among the lowest normalized peripheral clonal expansion, especially among CD8+ T cells. Antigen specificity was not determined for the clonally expanded peripheral T cells.

Patients with a history of autoimmune disease or receiving systemic immunosuppression were excluded from the trial. Peripheral blood for TCR sequencing was collected from all dose cohorts at baseline, on cycle 4 day 1, and on cycle 7 day 1. Samples were obtained from an open-label, multicenter, first-in-human phase I dose-escalation trial of ivuxolimab. Adults with locally advanced or metastatic head and neck squamous cell, hepatocellular, melanoma or renal cell carcinoma were enrolled in the trial. CD4+ and CD8+ T cells were sorted separately from peripheral blood before TCR sequencing. For sequencing of the TCRbeta CDR3 region, genomic DNA was extracted from the sorted cells. The immunoSEQ Assay was used for sequencing of TCRbeta CDR3 regions. Here the immuneACCESS table is served through TCRdb, limited to in-frame sequences with V and J called. Missing clones are a known gap in these copies; in checked studies unresolved V genes cover under half, and the rest lacks a known reason. The sample has approximately 90,000 clones on record, about 89% of them singletons. The ten largest clones take up under 2% of the sample.

After removal of 4 bases from V and 0 bases from J, the junction retains 6 bases not matched to a gene. There are 16 amino acids in the CDR3, from cysteine to phenylalanine inclusive. The read is trimmed to its CDR3 DNA, 48 bases read in frame from base 1. CDR1 and CDR2, per the germline V gene, are SGHRS and YFSETQ. A note on this clone: The antigen this receptor binds is unknown. No much larger clone is present one base from it, and per-base qualities are unavailable.

This chain joins TRBV5-1 to TRBJ2-3, with 9 bases in between that match TRBD2. This sequence was found in an adult with an advanced solid tumor such as melanoma, head and neck, liver or kidney cancer. Sequencing used CD4+ or CD8+ T cells sorted from blood, obtained in a trial of the OX40 agonist ivuxolimab. The nucleotide sequence is given as TGCGCCAGCAGCCTAACTACTAGCGGGAGCACAGATACGCAGTATTTT. Translation gives CASSLTTSGSTDTQYF.